This T cell receptor beta chain was sequenced in a study of cytomegalovirus exposure and HLA in healthy donors. Study-level information: Across a few hundred genotyped donors, over 70% landed in the Caucasian-associated ancestry cluster.

It was with 60 Vbeta and 13 Jbeta primers that the PCR ran. Using immunoSEQ multiplex PCR, the repertoire was profiled, and TCRdb retains in-frame clones only, with some absent. The sample yields over 120,000 clones, approximately 80% seen once. Study observations and caveats: Later work associated fewer than 20,000 TCR beta sequences with HLA alleles at 0.05 false discovery rate.

This CDR3 region has 15 residues. Trimming removed 4 bases from V and 7 bases from J; junction bases left unmatched: 9. Germline CDR1 reads SGHAT; CDR2 reads FQNNGV. About this clone: Its specificity is not known.

This chain uses TRBV11-2 with TRBJ1-4, with 7 positions matching TRBD1. The clonotype originates from a man under 40 in good health and CMV-seropositive. The sequencing input was PBMCs. The CDR3 reads CASSYSGTDGEKLFF. For the CDR3, the DNA is TGTGCCAGCAGCTACTCCGGGACAGACGGTGAAAAACTGTTTTTT.